These 19 T cell receptor beta chains were all obtained from the same sample, sequenced in a study of shared clonotypes between healthy human individuals. Generated by immunoSEQ multiplex PCR, the TCRdb table keeps only in-frame clones and is missing some. The sample lists about 2.3 million clones, roughly 92% occurring once. Sequenced: naive CD4+ T cells from PBMCs. Subset of the sample: CD45RA+ positively selected. These receptors all stem from a man between 18 and 35 years old in good health. Some clones in this sample may be carry-over from other donors' samples.

With regard to this clone: In the same sample, other DNA sequences code for this CDR3. The chain uses TRBV19 and TRBJ1-5; D is uncertain. Germline lookup yields CDR1 LNHDA and CDR2 SQIVND (reference sequence). This CDR3 has 13 amino acids. V dropped 5 bases and J dropped 5 bases, with 10 bases sitting between them. CDR3 coding DNA: TGTGCCAGTAGTCCCGGCAGAGATCAGCCCCAGCATTTT. Protein sequence: CASSPGRDQPQHF. Full variable domain (missing parts from reference TRBV19 and TRBJ1-5): DGGITQSPKYLFRKEGQNVTLSCEQNLNHDAMYWYRQDPGQGLRLIYYSQIVNDFQKGDIAEGYSVSREKKESFPLTVTSAQKNPTAFYLCASSPGRDQPQHFGDGTRLSIL.

V usage is TRBV7-3 and J usage is TRBJ2-1; TRBD2 agrees at 7 bases. The CDR3 length is 15 residues. The germline V gene encodes CDR1 SGHTA and CDR2 FQGTGA. The J segment lost 6 bases and the V segment lost 5 bases, leaving 10 bases of the junction unmatched. For the CDR3, the DNA is TGTGCCAGCAGCCCCCGGGGGGTTGGGGCCAATGAGCAGTTCTTC. It is translated as CASSPRGVGANEQFF.

The J gene is TRBJ1-1, the V gene TRBV28, with 7 nucleotides matching TRBD1. CDR1 and CDR2 (germline): MDHEN, SYDVKM. V shed 6 bases, J shed 11 bases, and the junction held 6 bases outside the gene matches. This CDR3 has 11 residues. The CDR3 spells CASREGAGAFF. The CDR3 nucleotides read TGTGCCAGCAGGGAGGGGGCCGGGGCTTTCTTT.

The chain joins TRBV9 to TRBJ1-2, with D perhaps matching TRBD1 (5 bases). Germline assignment: CDR1 SGDLS and CDR2 YYNGEE. CDR3 length: 17 amino acids. V shed 4 bases and J shed 1 base, with 20 bases lying between them. CDR3 DNA: TGTGCCAGCAGCCCCCGTACCGTCGACAGAAATAACTATGGCTACACCTTC. Translated: CASSPRTVDRNNYGYTF. Combining the CDR3 with reference TRBV9 and TRBJ1-2 gives the whole variable domain DSGVTQTPKHLITATGQRVTLRCSPRSGDLSVYWYQQSLDQGLQFLIQYYNGEERAKGNILERFSAQQFPDLHSELNLSSLELGDSALYFCASSPRTVDRNNYGYTFGSGTRLTVV.

With respect to this clone: Other DNA sequences of this sample code for an identical CDR3. This sequence joins TRBV28 and TRBJ2-3, with D unresolved. V shed 3 bases and J shed 6 bases, with 7 bases lying between them. CDR3 size: 12 residues. CDR1 MDHEN and CDR2 SYDVKM come from the germline V gene. The CDR3 nucleotides read TGTGCCAGCAGTTTTTTGGGGGATACGCAGTATTTT. Its protein product is CASSFLGDTQYF. Based on the CDR3 plus reference TRBV28 and TRBJ2-3, the full variable domain is DVKVTQSSRYLVKRTGEKVFLECVQDMDHENMFWYRQDPGLGLRLIYFSYDVKMKEKGDIPEGYSVSREKKERFSLILESASTNQTSMYLCASSFLGDTQYFGPGTRLTVL.

The rearrangement uses TRBV27 and TRBJ2-7, with 7 bases matching TRBD1. The V gene end was trimmed by 5 bases and the J gene end by 0 bases; junction bases not matched to a gene: 10. Per the germline V gene, CDR1 is MNHEY and CDR2 is SMNVEV (reference sequence). The CDR3 loop spans 16 amino acids. CDR3 protein: CASSRLPGQTSYEQYF. CDR3 coding DNA: TGTGCCAGCAGTCGCCTCCCGGGACAGACCTCCTACGAGCAGTACTTC.

The chain uses TRBV6-1 and TRBJ2-1, with 7 positions matching TRBD1. This CDR3 is 15 amino acids long. V was clipped by 5 bases and J by 10 bases; unmatched bases: 14. The germline gives CDR1 MNHNS, CDR2 SASEGT. CDR3 protein: CASSTPRGILGEQFF. In DNA, the CDR3 is TGTGCCAGCAGTACCCCCAGGGGGATTCTTGGGGAGCAGTTCTTC.

The chain joins TRBV7-3 to TRBJ2-7, with 8 bases fitting TRBD2. Germline-derived CDR1 and CDR2 are SGHTA and FQGTGA. There are 15 residues in the CDR3. After removal of 4 bases from V and 3 bases from J, the junction contained 8 bases not matched to a gene. The CDR3 here is CASSSESGSHYEQYF. CDR3 DNA: TGTGCCAGCAGCTCCGAAAGCGGGAGCCACTACGAGCAGTACTTC.

J is TRBJ2-4 and V is TRBV28; no definite D call. V shed 8 bases and J shed 0 bases, with 8 bases lying between them. CDR1 and CDR2 from the germline V gene are MDHEN and SYDVKM. CDR3 size: 13 residues. The CDR3 DNA reads TGTGCCAGCCTAACAGTAGCCAAAAACATTCAGTACTTC. It encodes CASLTVAKNIQYF.

The gene calls are TRBV7-6 and TRBJ2-5; 8 nucleotides agree with TRBD2. The CDR3 totals 15 residues. Germline CDR1 and CDR2: SGHVS and FNYEAQ. V dropped 4 bases and J dropped 5; count of bases not matched to a gene: 9. DNA for the CDR3: TGTGCCAGCAGCTATCGGCGGGAGGCCCGGGAGACCCAGTACTTC. It yields the protein CASSYRREARETQYF.

The chain carries TRBV4-3 and TRBJ1-1; 9 positions agree with TRBD1. Unmatched junction bases numbered 9, after V lost 3 bases and J lost 1 base. The CDR3 covers 17 residues. Germline V lookup: CDR1 LGHNA, CDR2 YSLEER. CDR3 amino acids: CASSQDRGWGANTEAFF. CDR3 nucleotide sequence: TGCGCCAGCAGCCAGGACAGGGGTTGGGGCGCGAACACTGAAGCTTTCTTT.

The V call is TRBV25-1, the J call TRBJ2-7; D gene unclear. The CDR3 extends over 11 amino acids. The germline V and J ends were trimmed by 3 bases and 8 bases, with 8 bases remaining between them. Germline loops: CDR1 MGHDK, CDR2 SYGVNS. The CDR3 sequence is CASSETNQQYF. CDR3 sequence (DNA): TGTGCCAGCAGTGAGACAAATCAGCAGTACTTC.

This CDR3 is CASSLRFGLAGTSSYNEQFF. For the CDR3, the DNA is TGTGCCAGCAGCTTGAGATTCGGACTAGCGGGAACCAGCTCCTACAATGAGCAGTTCTTC. V gene TRBV5-5 combines with J gene TRBJ2-1, with TRBD2 identical over 12 bases. Germline CDR1 reads SGHKS; CDR2 reads YYEKEE (reference sequence). V gave up 1 base and J gave up 0 bases; unmatched junction bases: 11. The CDR3 is 20 residues long.

Comment on this clone: Other nucleotide sequences from this sample produce the same CDR3. The chain couples TRBV18 to TRBJ2-1; D ambiguous. Germline values: CDR1 KGHSH, CDR2 LQKENI. Between the trimmed V and J ends, which lost 2 bases and 10 bases, there was a span of 6 bases. This CDR3 region has 11 residues. Here the CDR3 DNA reads TGTGCCAGCTCACCAGGGTCCGAGCAGTTCTTC. It yields the protein CASSPGSEQFF.

V is TRBV5-6 and J is TRBJ2-3; weak D call: TRBD2 (5 bases). Germline CDR1 and CDR2: SGHDT and YYEEEE. Trimming shortened V by 4 bases and J by 6 bases, and 12 bases separated the two germline ends. The CDR3 sequence is 13 residues long. CDR3 DNA sequence: TGTGCCAGCAGCCTGTCGGGCGGGGATACGCAGTATTTT. Encoded protein: CASSLSGGDTQYF.

V is TRBV19 and J is TRBJ2-7; the D gene is possibly TRBD1 (6 bases). Germline CDR1 LNHDA, CDR2 SQIVND (reference sequence). The CDR3 is 13 residues long. The V end lost 5 bases, the J end lost 6 bases, and 14 bases lay between the germline ends. CDR3 residues: CASSSNRASEQYF. The CDR3 DNA follows: TGTGCCAGTAGTTCGAACAGGGCTTCCGAGCAGTACTTC.

This chain uses TRBV18 with TRBJ2-7; 10 nucleotides agree with TRBD1. V shed 4 bases, J shed 5 bases, and the junction held 11 bases outside the gene matches. This CDR3 has 16 amino acids. The germline V gene has CDR1 KGHSH and CDR2 LQKENI. The CDR3 protein is CASSLYSGQGIHEQYF. In DNA, the CDR3 is TGTGCCAGCTCACTATATTCGGGACAGGGGATCCACGAGCAGTACTTC. Using reference TRBV18 and TRBJ2-7 for the parts outside the CDR3, the full variable domain is NAGVMQNPRHLVRRRGQEARLRCSPMKGHSHVYWYRQLPEEGLKFMVYLQKENIIDESGMPKERFSAEFPKEGPSILRIQQVVRGDSAAYFCASSLYSGQGIHEQYFGPGTRLTVT.

This clone was seen only once. The rearrangement links TRBV28 to TRBJ1-2; no clear D gene. This CDR3 contains 13 residues. V lost 7 bases and J 0 bases, leaving 9 bases between the germline ends. Germline V gene sequence: CDR1 MDHEN, CDR2 SYDVKM. CDR3 protein: CASTRVTNYGYTF. Here the CDR3 DNA reads TGTGCCAGCACCCGGGTCACTAACTATGGCTACACCTTC.

The chain employs TRBV9 and TRBJ2-6, with 7 bases matching TRBD2. The CDR3 spans 19 residues. Trimming cost V 4 bases and J 0 bases; bases outside gene matches: 13. Germline assignment: CDR1 SGDLS and CDR2 YYNGEE. CDR3 bases: TGTGCCAGCAGCCCGCGGCCGGGGGGAGGTCCCTCTGGGGCCAACGTCCTGACTTTC. This gives the protein CASSPRPGGGPSGANVLTF. The whole variable domain, filled in from reference TRBV9 and TRBJ2-6, reads DSGVTQTPKHLITATGQRVTLRCSPRSGDLSVYWYQQSLDQGLQFLIQYYNGEERAKGNILERFSAQQFPDLHSELNLSSLELGDSALYFCASSPRPGGGPSGANVLTFGAGSRLTVL.